Here is one T cell receptor beta chain with its context. As yet, its antigen is unknown. CDR1 LNHDA and CDR2 SQIVND come from the germline V gene (reference sequence). This CDR3 region has 13 residues. The J segment lost 4 bases and the V segment lost 6 bases, leaving 4 bases of the junction unmatched. The source of the sample is a study of cytomegalovirus exposure and HLA in healthy donors. Overall study: Among the roughly 380 donors who were genotyped, about 84% fell in the genetic ancestry cluster that is associated with self-reported Caucasian donors. Study findings and constraints: Another analysis was done later, and it associated roughly 15,000 TCR beta sequences with HLA alleles at 0.05 false discovery rate. The number of N-insertions in an Asian-associated ancestry cluster was reportedly below the roughly 620-donor mean in a later analysis. Sequencing likely caused a cluster of highly shared sequence variants.

The primer mix had 60 Vbeta and 13 Jbeta primers. This table comes from immunoSEQ multiplex PCR, and its TCRdb copy is limited to in-frame clones, with some not included. Of some 130,000 clones listed, 65% to 80% are singletons. The origin of this receptor is a man between 40 and 49 years old in good health and CMV-seronegative. This sequence joins TRBV19 and TRBJ1-1; 8 nucleotides line up with TRBD1. The sample was PBMCs. The CDR3 DNA reads TGTGCCAGTAGCGAGACAGGGGTCACTGAAGCTTTCTTT. Its protein is CASSETGVTEAFF.